The sequence of this TCR beta chain was determined in a study of PD-L1 blockade in urothelial cancer. For the study at large: Samples of blood were analyzed 3 weeks (second dose) and 6 weeks after treatment start.

Generated by immunoSEQ multiplex PCR, the TCRdb table keeps only in-frame clones and is missing some. This table holds 60,000 or so clones, about 76% found once. Note on this clone: What it binds is not known.

Whole-study findings and limits: Durable benefit was linked to greater 3-week expansion of tumor-associated blood clones.

Time point defined: pretreatment peripheral blood. Disease in patients was locally advanced or metastatic urothelial carcinoma. The receptor was derived from a man in his sixties or seventies with urothelial cancer. This specimen was PBMCs, taken around atezolizumab (anti-PD-L1) treatment.

CDR3 sequence (DNA): TGTGCCATCAGTGAGTCAGTAGCCAGTGGGCAGCCCCAGCATTTT. Translation: CAISESVASGQPQHF. The chain links TRBV10-3 to TRBJ1-5, with D uncertain. Germline CDR1 and CDR2: ENHRY and SYGVKD. V was pared by 0 bases and J by 7 bases, with 13 bases between. The CDR3 runs 15 residues.